This T cell receptor (beta chain) emerged from a study of T cells expressing NK-cell markers. UMIs accompanied the 5'RACE template switching by which TCR beta cDNA was made. TCRdb reprocessed the 5' RACE reads and keeps a single row for each CDR3 protein, giving no DNA. Its table records 500,000 to 700,000 distinct CDR3 sequences. Study results and limitations: Four donors showed these clonotypes also leading the CD3+CD56-NKG2C+ fraction.

The germline V gene has CDR1 SQVTM and CDR2 ANQGSEA. There are 15 residues in the CDR3. A note on this clonotype: The antigen remains undetermined.

This TCR came from a man between 18 and 29 years old in good health. The sequencing sample was made of blood T cells: a sorted CD56 or NKG2C T cell subset, CD4+ or CD8+ T cells, or bulk PBMC T cells (not recorded which). The V and J genes are TRBV29-1 and TRBJ2-3. The CDR3 spells CSVDSNGFLTDTQYF.